What follows are 3 T cell receptor beta chains derived from one specimen sequenced in a study of blood T cell repertoires in COVID-19 (dated by TCRdb to 2018 to 2020). Libraries were made using the immunoSEQ multiplex PCR assay. The table was pulled from immuneACCESS by TCRdb, which kept in-frame rearrangements only. Such tables lose some clones; where checked, under half of the loss comes from unresolved V genes, and the rest has no known cause. A total of about 230,000 clones appear in this sample, 81% of them only once. Of the sample, about 7.4% is held by the ten largest clones. The sequencing sample was made of peripheral blood. These receptors all stem from a woman older than 75 with acute or convalescent COVID-19.

The genes are TRBV5-1 and TRBJ1-2; tentative D call: TRBD1 (6 bases). Germline CDR1 SGHRS, CDR2 YFSETQ. Deletions cut 2 bases from V and 6 bases from J, with 14 bases between. This CDR3 has 14 amino acids. CDR3 in amino acids: CASSFMGAGDGYTF. In DNA, the CDR3 is TGCGCCAGCAGCTTTATGGGGGCGGGAGATGGCTACACCTTC.

This clone was detected only once. The chain is built from TRBV4-1 and TRBJ1-1; maybe TRBD1 (5 bases). The CDR3 consists of 16 residues. V was pared by 1 base and J by 1 base, with 13 bases between. Germline V gene data show CDR1 as MGHRA and CDR2 as YSYEKL. The chain's CDR3 is CASSQAGRGGNTEAFF. Here the CDR3 DNA reads TGCGCCAGCAGCCAAGCCGGCCGGGGGGGGAACACTGAAGCTTTCTTT.

The CDR3 loop reads CASSQEPQGQYRGYTF. The CDR3 nucleotides are TGTGCCAGCAGCCAAGAACCCCAGGGACAGTACAGGGGCTACACCTTC. This rearrangement joins TRBV4-2 to TRBJ1-2; 7 bases are shared with TRBD1. V dropped 0 bases and J dropped 8; count of bases not matched to a gene: 12. This CDR3 region has 16 residues. CDR1 and CDR2 (germline): LGHNA, YNFKEQ.